This T cell receptor (beta chain) derives from a study of a mutant IDH1 vaccine in newly diagnosed glioma. Overall study: Vaccination started 4-6 weeks after radiotherapy alone, or with temozolomide cycles. Patients under treatment included approximately 60% males and around 38% females and had a mean age of approximately 44 years. Every participant had undergone radiotherapy, temozolomide, or both before, and most underwent both.

The time point here: week 47, end of study. Topical imiquimod accompanied each vaccine dose, which consisted of 300 ug of mutant IDH1 20-mer peptide. General study points: Shifts in the top peripheral T cell clonotypes seemed unrelated to pseudoprogression.

The repertoire was sequenced with immunoSEQ multiplex PCR; TCRdb's copy has only in-frame clones and lacks some. Of around 50,000 clones in the sample, around 85% are singletons; the top ten hold about 4.3%. This clone was recorded a few times. Its matching antigen is unknown. The CDR3 spans 14 residues. The ends were cut back, 8 bases at V and 0 bases at J, with 10 bases in the middle. Germline CDR1 reads MNHNY; CDR2 reads SVGAGI (reference sequence). This clonotype was obtained from a young woman with glioma. Some clones in this sample may be carry-over from other donors' samples. V gene TRBV6-6 combines with J gene TRBJ2-2; possible D gene TRBD1, 6 bases. The input for sequencing was PBMCs, taken from a glioma patient whose treatment included an IDH1 peptide vaccine. CDR3 in amino acids: CASRRGSNTGELFF. The CDR3 bases are TGTGCCAGCCGCAGGGGTTCGAACACCGGGGAGCTGTTTTTT.